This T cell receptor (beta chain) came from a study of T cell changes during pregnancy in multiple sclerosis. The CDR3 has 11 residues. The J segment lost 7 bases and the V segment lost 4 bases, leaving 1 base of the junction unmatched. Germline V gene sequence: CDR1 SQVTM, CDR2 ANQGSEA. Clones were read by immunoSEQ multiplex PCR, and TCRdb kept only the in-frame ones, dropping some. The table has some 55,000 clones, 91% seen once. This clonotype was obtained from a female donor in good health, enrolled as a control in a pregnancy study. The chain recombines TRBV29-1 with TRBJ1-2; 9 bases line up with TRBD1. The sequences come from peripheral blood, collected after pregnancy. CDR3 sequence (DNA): TGCAGCGTTGGGACAGGGGCTGGCTACACCTTC. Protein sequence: CSVGTGAGYTF. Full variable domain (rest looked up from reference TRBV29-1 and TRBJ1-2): SAVISQKPSRDICQRGTSLTIQCQVDSQVTMMFWYRQQPGQSLTLIATANQGSEATYESGFVIDKFPISRPNLTFSTLTVSNMSPEDSSIYLCSVGTGAGYTFGSGTRLTVV.